Below, one TCR beta chain is given with its context. Its antigen remains unknown. This record comes from a study of cytomegalovirus exposure and HLA in healthy donors. V was pared by 4 bases and J by 0 bases, with 9 bases of the junction left unmatched. Per germline, CDR1 SGHRS and CDR2 YFSETQ. This CDR3 has 16 amino acids. Both 60 Vbeta primers and 13 Jbeta primers went into the PCR. Measured with immunoSEQ multiplex PCR; TCRdb has only the in-frame clones, and not every one. Of some 130,000 clones in the sample, 65% to 90% were seen once. Study-level findings and limits: Being productive about 90% or about 30% of the time was typical of most TCR beta V segments in an earlier analysis. It was reported that the classifier diagnosed cytomegalovirus status with high specificity and sensitivity in both the original and validation cohorts. The authors listed approximately 150 TCR beta chains as cytomegalovirus-associated.

The chain employs TRBV5-1 and TRBJ1-1, with 7 bases matching TRBD1. Sequencing used PBMCs. This clonotype originated in a girl aged 2-10 years in good health and CMV-seronegative. The CDR3 is CASSRERGQVNTEAFF. For the CDR3, the DNA is TGCGCCAGCAGCCGGGAAAGGGGGCAGGTGAACACTGAAGCTTTCTTT.